The rows below give T cell receptor beta chains drawn from one sample of a study. TCRdb re-derived calls from the RT-PCR reads in MiXCR, one entry per CDR3 protein. The sample has 650,000 to 800,000 distinct CDR3 sequences, 12% to 15% seen once. The sequenced material came from memory CD4+ T cells from blood. These receptors all stem from a female donor in good health, serving as a healthy control. Each CDR3 is given with its conserved first and last residue. The D gene is left open where the match is weak. Clone sizes are given selectively: once, few, many, or a class where the clone is expanded.

>NA|TRBV12-3/TRBV12-4|TRBJ2-7|NA
CASTNLYEQYF
TGTGCCAGCACCAACCTCTACGAGCAGTACTTC
>NA|TRBV20-1|TRBJ2-2|many
CSGTGAGELFF
TGCAGTGGGACTGGGGCCGGGGAGCTGTTTTTT
>NA|TRBV12-3/TRBV12-4|TRBJ1-2|many
CASSSNRSPYGYTF
TGTGCCAGCAGTTCGAACAGATCTCCCTATGGCTACACCTTC
>NA|TRBV11-2|TRBJ2-5|NA
CASSLVIGVQETQYF
TGTGCCAGCAGCTTAGTTATAGGGGTCCAAGAGACCCAGTACTTC
>NA|TRBV29-1|TRBJ2-3|many
CSAEDTQYF
TGCAGCGCTGAAGATACGCAGTATTTT
>TRBD1|TRBV20-1|TRBJ2-6|NA
CSAPPRQGAGANVLTF
TGCAGTGCTCCTCCCCGACAGGGAGCCGGGGCCAACGTCCTGACTTTC
>TRBD1|TRBV7-2|TRBJ1-5|many
CASSKRDRSQPQHF
TGTGCCAGCAGCAAGAGGGACAGAAGTCAGCCCCAGCATTTT
>NA|TRBV7-2|TRBJ2-2|few
CASSLKGGTGELFF
TGTGCCAGCAGCTTAAAGGGGGGAACCGGGGAGCTGTTTTTT
>NA|TRBV5-1|TRBJ2-3|few
CASSLEGGGTTDTQYF
TGCGCCAGCAGCCTCGAGGGGGGCGGGACCACAGATACGCAGTATTTT
>TRBD1|TRBV6-6|TRBJ1-2|many
CASNPRQGAFGYTF
TGTGCCAGCAACCCTCGACAGGGGGCGTTTGGCTACACCTTC
>TRBD1|TRBV7-2|TRBJ2-3|many
CASSLGSGGGTDTQYF
TGTGCCAGCAGCTTGGGCTCAGGGGGCGGCACAGATACGCAGTATTTT
>NA|TRBV25-1|TRBJ1-4|NA
CASSDPGGLSGKLFF
TGTGCCAGCAGTGACCCGGGCGGCCTAAGTGGAAAACTGTTTTTT
>TRBD2|TRBV30|TRBJ2-7|NA
CAWRRLAGNSYEQYF
TGTGCCTGGAGACGACTAGCGGGAAACTCCTACGAGCAGTACTTC
>NA|TRBV4-3|TRBJ1-2|few
CASSQGVGEGGYTF
TGCGCCAGCAGCCAAGGCGTGGGAGAGGGAGGCTACACCTTC
>NA|TRBV10-3|TRBJ1-1|many
CAISAQGEAFF
TGTGCCATCAGTGCCCAGGGAGAAGCTTTCTTT
>TRBD1|TRBV28|TRBJ2-7|NA
CASSSQGAWEQYF
TGTGCCAGCAGTTCCCAGGGGGCGTGGGAGCAGTACTTC
>NA|TRBV4-3|TRBJ2-1|NA
CASSPSRGHEFF
TGCGCCAGCAGCCCCTCTCGGGGACACGAGTTCTTC
>TRBD2|TRBV18|TRBJ2-1|NA
CASSLGSGGAKFYNEQFF
TGTGCCAGCTCACTGGGTAGCGGGGGGGCCAAGTTCTACAATGAGCAGTTCTTC
>NA|TRBV7-2|TRBJ2-6|few
CASSLLTGANVLTF
TGTGCCAGCAGCTTACTGACTGGGGCCAACGTCCTGACTTTC
>NA|TRBV2|TRBJ1-5|NA
CASSEESGLNYQPQHF
TGTGCCAGCAGTGAAGAATCGGGACTGAACTATCAGCCCCAGCATTTT
>NA|TRBV4-3|TRBJ1-3|many
CASSQVHQEKSLDPSGNTIYF
TGCGCCAGCAGCCAAGTTCATCAGGAAAAGAGCCTAGACCCCTCTGGAAACACCATATATTTT
>TRBD1|TRBV28|TRBJ2-1|many
CASSRIDQTGWYNEQFF
TGTGCCAGCAGTCGCATTGACCAGACAGGGTGGTACAATGAGCAGTTCTTC
>NA|TRBV15|TRBJ2-4|many
CATSRESSLANIQYF
TGTGCCACCAGCAGAGAGTCTAGCTTAGCAAACATTCAGTACTTC
>TRBD2|TRBV7-3|TRBJ2-1|many
CASSLPSSGGGNREQFF
TGTGCCAGCAGCTTACCCTCTAGCGGGGGGGGGAATCGGGAGCAGTTCTTC
>TRBD1|TRBV20-1|TRBJ1-1|NA
CSGSPQGDSEAFF
TGCAGTGGAAGTCCCCAGGGGGATAGTGAAGCTTTCTTT
>NA|TRBV6-1|TRBJ1-1|NA
CASSDPTQNTEAFF
TGTGCCAGCAGTGATCCGACACAAAACACTGAAGCTTTCTTT
>NA|TRBV7-3|TRBJ1-1|few
CASSRQLNTEAFF
TGTGCCAGCAGCAGACAGTTGAACACTGAAGCTTTCTTT
>NA|TRBV7-9|TRBJ1-2|NA
CASFGGAGYTF
TGTGCCAGCTTCGGGGGAGCAGGCTACACCTTC
>NA|TRBV20-1|TRBJ2-3|NA
CSARSGLGTDTQYF
TGCAGTGCTAGATCGGGGCTCGGCACAGATACGCAGTATTTT
>NA|TRBV5-1|TRBJ2-3|few
CASSLVGEYTDTQYF
TGCGCCAGCAGCTTGGTTGGGGAATACACAGATACGCAGTATTTT
>NA|TRBV20-1|TRBJ2-7|NA
CSARNVQGTYEQYF
TGCAGTGCTAGAAACGTCCAGGGGACCTACGAGCAGTACTTC
>NA|TRBV5-4|TRBJ1-2|NA
CASSFPGGYGYTF
TGTGCCAGCAGCTTTCCGGGAGGCTATGGCTACACCTTC
>NA|TRBV20-1|TRBJ1-6|many
CSARDLGSSYNSPLHF
TGCAGTGCTAGAGATTTGGGGAGCTCCTATAATTCACCCCTCCACTTT
>NA|TRBV6-5|TRBJ2-1|many
CASSYSWTPPGDEQFF
TGTGCCAGCAGTTACAGTTGGACCCCACCGGGGGATGAGCAGTTCTTC
>TRBD1|TRBV20-1|TRBJ2-3|many
CSAGDRGRADTQYF
TGCAGTGCGGGGGACAGGGGGCGGGCAGATACGCAGTATTTT
>NA|TRBV7-2|TRBJ1-4|NA
CASSFTGGEKLFF
TGTGCCAGCAGCTTCACCGGGGGCGAAAAACTGTTTTTT
>TRBD2|TRBV24-1|TRBJ2-5|many
CATSGGTSGETQYF
TGTGCCACCAGTGGTGGGACTAGCGGGGAGACCCAGTACTTC
>TRBD2|TRBV24-1|TRBJ2-1|NA
CATSDAESGRMIGGEQFF
TGTGCCACCAGTGATGCCGAAAGCGGGAGGATGATCGGTGGTGAGCAGTTCTTC
>NA|TRBV7-9|TRBJ1-1|few
CASSFRPKGTEAFF
TGTGCCAGCAGCTTCCGCCCCAAGGGGACTGAAGCTTTCTTT
>TRBD2|TRBV7-9|TRBJ2-7|NA
CASSIRLAVHEQYF
TGTGCCAGCAGCATCCGACTAGCAGTCCACGAGCAGTACTTC
>TRBD2|TRBV7-2|TRBJ2-2|NA
CASSSRLAGAGELFF
TGTGCCAGCAGCTCTCGACTAGCGGGGGCCGGGGAGCTGTTTTTT
>NA|TRBV10-3|TRBJ2-3|NA
CAINQGTSSTDTQYF
TGTGCCATCAATCAGGGTACCTCTAGCACAGATACGCAGTATTTT
>TRBD1|TRBV27|TRBJ1-2|NA
CASATGGNYGYTF
TGTGCCAGCGCGACAGGGGGCAACTATGGCTACACCTTC
>NA|TRBV14|TRBJ2-5|NA
CASSQAGVPETQYF
TGTGCCAGCAGCCAAGCAGGGGTTCCGGAGACCCAGTACTTC
>TRBD1|TRBV9|TRBJ2-7|many
CASSAGQGHLSYEQYF
TGTGCCAGCAGCGCCGGACAGGGGCACTTATCCTACGAGCAGTACTTC
>NA|TRBV30|TRBJ2-7|NA
CAWSVWGRGGDEQYF
TGTGCCTGGAGTGTATGGGGCAGGGGTGGGGACGAGCAGTACTTC
>TRBD1|TRBV20-1|TRBJ1-5|NA
CSAPWDRGGQPQHF
TGCAGTGCTCCGTGGGACAGAGGGGGGCAGCCCCAGCATTTT
>TRBD2|TRBV5-1|TRBJ2-5|NA
CASSLTGLAGETQYF
TGCGCCAGCAGCCTGACGGGACTAGCGGGAGAGACCCAGTACTTC
>TRBD1|TRBV12-3/TRBV12-4|TRBJ2-2|NA
CASSYGQGLMSGELFF
TGTGCCAGCAGTTATGGACAGGGCCTTATGTCCGGGGAGCTGTTTTTT
>NA|TRBV28|TRBJ2-7|few
CASTGTYEQYF
TGTGCCAGCACAGGGACCTACGAGCAGTACTTC